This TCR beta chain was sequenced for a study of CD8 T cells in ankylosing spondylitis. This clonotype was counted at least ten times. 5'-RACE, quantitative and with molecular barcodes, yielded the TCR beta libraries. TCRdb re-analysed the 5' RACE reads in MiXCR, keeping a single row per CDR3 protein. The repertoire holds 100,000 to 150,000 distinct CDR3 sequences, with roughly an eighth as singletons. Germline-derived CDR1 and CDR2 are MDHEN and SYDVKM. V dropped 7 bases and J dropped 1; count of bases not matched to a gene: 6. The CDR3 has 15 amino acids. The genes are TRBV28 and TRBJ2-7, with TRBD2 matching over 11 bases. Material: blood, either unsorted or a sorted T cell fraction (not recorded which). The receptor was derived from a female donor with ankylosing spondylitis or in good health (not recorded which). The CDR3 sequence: CASKIAGGQSYEQYF. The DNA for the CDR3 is TGTGCCAGCAAAATAGCGGGGGGGCAATCCTACGAGCAGTACTTC. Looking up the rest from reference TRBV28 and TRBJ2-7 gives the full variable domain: DVKVTQSSRYLVKRTGEKVFLECVQDMDHENMFWYRQDPGLGLRLIYFSYDVKMKEKGDIPEGYSVSREKKERFSLILESASTNQTSMYLCASKIAGGQSYEQYFGPGTRLTVT.